This T cell receptor beta chain was obtained from a study of T-cell memory formation after mild COVID-19. Overall study: TCR clusters showed largely donor specificity.

In this sample, this clonotype turned up a few times. Its matching antigen is unknown. Study outcomes and limitations: Most CD4+ clones that shrank were in CM and EM, while CD8+ ones turned up in EMRA.

The CDR3 is 15 residues long. The V gene lost 1 base and the J gene lost 2 bases, with 9 bases spanning the gap. Germline assignment: CDR1 KGHSH and CDR2 LQKENI. TCRdb redid the calling of the 5' RACE reads with MiXCR, one entry per CDR3 protein. The data hold over 450,000 distinct CDR3 sequences, with around 21% observed a single time. This TCR was recovered from an adult woman who had mild COVID-19 (a few samples of this study predate the infection). Cell type and time point are not known. The sequenced sample consisted of PBMCs or a T cell subset sorted from them (not recorded which). The rearrangement joins TRBV18 to TRBJ2-1; no definite D call. CDR3 DNA sequence: TGTGCCAGCTCACCACTAGCCCGTCCCTACAATGAGCAGTTCTTC. Translated, it gives CASSPLARPYNEQFF.